This entry features one T cell receptor (beta chain) sequence. Its antigen is currently unknown. This sample is drawn from a study of beta chain features in type 1 diabetes. Findings of the study overall: Within each of all four CD4+ subsets, Type 1 diabetes patients had TCRB CDR3s that were moderately but significantly shorter.

Expressed TCRB transcripts were sequenced after all isolated RNA was converted to cDNA. Profiled with immunoSEQ multiplex PCR; TCRdb holds only in-frame clones, not every one. The table has a few hundred thousand clones, roughly 14% seen once. Each of the sorted populations had a purity greater than 98%. CDR1 and CDR2 (germline): MNHEY, SMNVEV (reference sequence). The CDR3 is 15 amino acids. The V end was cut by 5 bases, the J end by 3 bases, with 13 bases between. This clonotype was sampled from a woman in her late teens or twenties with type 1 diabetes. The sample comprised naive CD4+ T cells from blood. The genes are TRBV27 and TRBJ2-2; tentatively, D is TRBD2 (5 bases). The CDR3 region has the DNA TGTGCCAGCAGTGCTCTAGCCCACGACACCGGGGAGCTGTTTTTT. Protein sequence: CASSALAHDTGELFF.